This T cell receptor (beta chain) emerged from a study of T-cell reconstitution after alpha-beta-depleted transplantation in children. Preparing the TCRbeta library involved the use of unique molecular identifiers. TCRdb ran MiXCR on the PCR reads and lists one entry per CDR3 protein. The sample contains 780,000 or so distinct CDR3 sequences, 15% to 20% of which appear only once. Germline V gives CDR1 SGHRS, CDR2 YFSETQ. The length of the CDR3 is 17 residues. With V trimmed by 3 bases and J by 1 base, 8 bases remained unmatched. Study conclusions and caveats: At day 60, the high TCRbeta diversity found in some patients originated from recipient T cells and thymic progenitors that had survived. Roughly two months post-transplant, alpha-beta T cells reportedly originated from several hundred graft clones that had expanded.

Details on this clonotype: Antigen: not known.

The source is a male patient under 18 who had a stem cell transplant for acute lymphoblastic leukemia, so the T cells may come from the graft donor. The starting material was PBMCs, mostly from graft donor cells, obtained 360 days after TCRalphabeta/CD19-depleted stem cell transplant. The chain recombines TRBV5-1 with TRBJ1-3; TRBD1 matches at 9 bases. CDR3 sequence: CASSSTKQGASGNTIYF. CDR3 in DNA: TGCGCCAGCAGCTCGACCAAACAGGGGGCATCTGGAAACACCATATATTTT.